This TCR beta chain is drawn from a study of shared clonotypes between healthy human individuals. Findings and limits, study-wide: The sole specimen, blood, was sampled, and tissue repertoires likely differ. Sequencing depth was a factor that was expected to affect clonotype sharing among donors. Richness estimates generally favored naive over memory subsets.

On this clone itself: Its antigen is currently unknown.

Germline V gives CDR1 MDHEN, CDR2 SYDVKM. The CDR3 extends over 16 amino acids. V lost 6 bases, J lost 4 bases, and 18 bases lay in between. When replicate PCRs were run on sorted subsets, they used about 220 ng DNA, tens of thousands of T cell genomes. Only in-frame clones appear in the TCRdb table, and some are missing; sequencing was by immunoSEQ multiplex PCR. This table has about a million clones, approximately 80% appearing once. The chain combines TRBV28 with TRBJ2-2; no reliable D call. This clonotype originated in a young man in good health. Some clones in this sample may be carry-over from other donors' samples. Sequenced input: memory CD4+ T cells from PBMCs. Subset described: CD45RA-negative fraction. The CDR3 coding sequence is TGTGCCAGCAGAAACCCAACCCTAGATGCCACCGGGGAGCTGTTTTTT. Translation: CASRNPTLDATGELFF.